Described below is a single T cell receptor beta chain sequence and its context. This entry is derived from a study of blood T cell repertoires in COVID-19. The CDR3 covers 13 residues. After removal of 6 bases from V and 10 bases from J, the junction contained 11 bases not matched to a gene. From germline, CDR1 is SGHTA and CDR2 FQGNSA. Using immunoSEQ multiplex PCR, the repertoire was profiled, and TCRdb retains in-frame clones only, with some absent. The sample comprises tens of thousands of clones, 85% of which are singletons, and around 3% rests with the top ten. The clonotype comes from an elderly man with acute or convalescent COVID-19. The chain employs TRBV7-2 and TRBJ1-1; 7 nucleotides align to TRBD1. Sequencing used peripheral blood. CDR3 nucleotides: TGTGCCAGCAGTACCCGACAGGGAGGAGGAGCTTTCTTT. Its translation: CASSTRQGGGAFF.